The clone carrying this TCR beta chain was found a few times. Its antigen is not identified. PCR was performed a second time for 7 to 11 cycles using a sample-barcoded 5' primer and a J-beta primer mix. One entry per CDR3 protein results from TCRdb running MiXCR on the 5' RACE reads. The table lists around 1,100,000 distinct CDR3 sequences, roughly two fifths of them singletons. V trimming: 0 bases; J trimming: 5 bases; junction bases outside the gene matches: 9. CDR1 and CDR2 (germline): SGDLS, YYNGEE. This CDR3 has 16 amino acids. This entry comes from a study of blood T cells in healthy people across ages. Across the whole study: The capture of about one barcoded beta molecule per two T cells was achieved by template switching. General study findings and limits: With age, beta diversity per million T cells declined roughly linearly, significantly by 40 to 50. Unsorted PBMCs blocked a conclusive comparison of naive and antigen-experienced cells.

The chain recombines TRBV9 with TRBJ2-5, with 8 bases aligning to TRBD1. This sequence originates from a man in his late teens or twenties in good health. Sequenced input: blood. CDR3 in DNA: TGTGCCAGCAGCGTAGAAGAGAGGACAGGGCACGAGACCCAGTACTTC. Its protein product is CASSVEERTGHETQYF.